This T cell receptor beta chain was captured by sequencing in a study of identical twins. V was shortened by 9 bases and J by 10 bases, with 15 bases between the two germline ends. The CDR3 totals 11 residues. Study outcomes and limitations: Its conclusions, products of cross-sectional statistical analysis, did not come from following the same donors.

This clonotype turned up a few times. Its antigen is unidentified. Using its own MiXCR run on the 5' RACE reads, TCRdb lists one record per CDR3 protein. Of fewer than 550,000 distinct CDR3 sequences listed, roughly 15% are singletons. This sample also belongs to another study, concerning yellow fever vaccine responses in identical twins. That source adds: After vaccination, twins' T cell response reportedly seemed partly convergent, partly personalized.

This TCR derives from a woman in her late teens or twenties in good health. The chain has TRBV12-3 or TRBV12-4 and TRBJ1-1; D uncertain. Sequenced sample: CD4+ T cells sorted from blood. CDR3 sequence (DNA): TGTGCCAGTAACTTTAGAGGTGTAGCTTTCTTT. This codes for CASNFRGVAFF.